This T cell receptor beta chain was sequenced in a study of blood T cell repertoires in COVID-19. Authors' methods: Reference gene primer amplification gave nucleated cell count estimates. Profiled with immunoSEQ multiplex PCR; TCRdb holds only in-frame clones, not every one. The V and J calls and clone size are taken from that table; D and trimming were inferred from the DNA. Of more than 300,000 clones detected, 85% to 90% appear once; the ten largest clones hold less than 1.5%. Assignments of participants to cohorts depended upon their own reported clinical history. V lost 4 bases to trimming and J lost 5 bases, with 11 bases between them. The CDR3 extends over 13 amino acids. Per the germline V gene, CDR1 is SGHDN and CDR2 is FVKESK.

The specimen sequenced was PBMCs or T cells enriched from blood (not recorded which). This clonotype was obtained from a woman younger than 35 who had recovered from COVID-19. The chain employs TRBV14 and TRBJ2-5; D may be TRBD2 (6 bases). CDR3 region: CASSRLDRETQYF. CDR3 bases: TGTGCCAGCAGCCGACTAGATAGGGAGACCCAGTACTTC.